This TCR beta chain was identified in a study of PD-1 blockade in classical Hodgkin lymphoma. Study-wide findings and caveats: Complete responders matched newly diagnosed patients in baseline diversity.

As for this clone: No antigen is known for it.

Measured with immunoSEQ multiplex PCR; TCRdb has only the in-frame clones, and not every one. The repertoire holds about 47,000 clones, with approximately 80% as singletons. Time point defined: cycle 4 day 1 (C4D1), after more than five weeks of nivolumab. Relapse was seen in all patients after autologous stem cell transplantation, and brentuximab vedotin exposure was variable. Per germline, CDR1 MDHEN and CDR2 SYDVKM. The germline V and J ends were trimmed by 3 bases and 0 bases, with 9 bases remaining between them. There are 15 residues in the CDR3. The chain links TRBV28 to TRBJ1-5; D possibly corresponds to TRBD1 (5 bases). The sample here was peripheral blood mononuclear cells (PBMCs), taken before the fourth cycle of nivolumab. This clonotype was obtained from a human donor with classical Hodgkin lymphoma. The CDR3, as DNA: TGTGCCAGCAGTTTGGGGGGAAATAGCAATCAGCCCCAGCATTTT. As protein: CASSLGGNSNQPQHF.